The 19 T cell receptor beta chains below all came from one sample that was sequenced in a study of regulatory T cells in long-lasting Graves disease. Time point described: persistent/refractory GD, antithyroid drugs over 5 years with positive TRAb. Construction of the TCR library relied on RNA isolated from PBMCs. Library construction for TCR beta used iRepertoire HTBI primers and Arm-PCR of CDR3 regions. From the multiplex PCR reads, TCRdb called clonotypes with MiXCR, one entry per CDR3 protein. Seen here are some 430,000 distinct CDR3 sequences, about a fifth observed once, and the top ten hold more than 6%. Sequenced material: peripheral blood mononuclear cells (PBMCs), taken when the disease was refractory, from a patient treated with antithyroid drugs. All receptors come from a female donor with Graves disease.

On this clonotype: A read error may explain this, as a much larger clone is one base away. The V call is TRBV6-7, the J call TRBJ2-7, with D perhaps matching TRBD1 or TRBD2 (5 bases each). TRBV6-7 is flagged as an ORF with uncertain function. The germline V and J ends were trimmed by 4 bases and 4 bases, with 14 bases remaining between them. This CDR3 spans 14 amino acids. CDR3 DNA sequence: TGTGCCAGCAGTTGGCCCTGGGGGAATTACGAGCAGTACTTC. Its protein is CASSWPWGNYEQYF.

This clonotype has ten or more counts. This chain links TRBV11-2 with TRBJ2-7; 10 bases are a match to TRBD2. CDR3 length: 14 amino acids. V shed 5 bases and J 6 bases; nucleotides not matched to a gene: 7. The germline CDR1 and CDR2 sequences are SGHAT and FQNNGV. In DNA, the CDR3 is TGTGCCAGCAGCCCGACGGGACTAGCGTTCGAGCAGTACTTC. It is translated as CASSPTGLAFEQYF. The full variable domain, in which reference TRBV11-2 and TRBJ2-7 provide the parts outside the CDR3, is EAGVAQSPRYKIIEKRQSVAFWCNPISGHATLYWYQQILGQGPKLLIQFQNNGVVDDSQLPKDRFSAERLKGVDSTLKIQPAKLEDSAVYLCASSPTGLAFEQYFGPGTRLTVT.

The chain carries TRBV12-5 and TRBJ2-1, with 7 bases matching TRBD2. The germline V gene has CDR1 LGHNT and CDR2 FRNRAP. Germline trimming cut 0 bases from V and 8 bases from J; bases unmatched to any gene: 4. This CDR3 comprises 14 residues. The CDR3 is CASGLVERDDEQFF. DNA of the CDR3: TGTGCTAGTGGTTTGGTAGAGCGGGATGATGAGCAGTTCTTC.

The chain has TRBV9 and TRBJ2-4; the D gene is possibly TRBD1 (5 bases). The CDR3 runs to 16 residues. Per the germline V gene, CDR1 is SGDLS and CDR2 is YYNGEE. V gave up 0 bases and J gave up 1 base, with 11 bases separating them. The CDR3 region has the DNA TGTGCCAGCAGCGTAGGGTTAGGGGCTGCCAAAAACATTCAGTACTTC. Protein sequence: CASSVGLGAAKNIQYF.

V and J are TRBV6-2 or TRBV6-3 and TRBJ1-1; no clear D gene. V was clipped by 4 bases and J by 0 bases, with 9 bases between them. The V gene's germline CDR1 is MNHEY and CDR2 SVGEGT. The CDR3 extends over 14 amino acids. In DNA form, the CDR3 reads TGTGCCAGCAGTTCCTTGGGGATGAACACTGAAGCTTTCTTT. Protein sequence: CASSSLGMNTEAFF.

The CDR3 DNA is TGTGCCAGCAGCCACTCGGGAGACAGGGCGGAGGACTTCGAGCAGTACTTC. Translation gives CASSHSGDRAEDFEQYF. The chain has TRBV7-9 and TRBJ2-7; maybe TRBD1 (7 bases). The length of the CDR3 is 17 residues. The germline gives CDR1 SEHNR, CDR2 FQNEAQ (reference sequence). Trimming took off 5 bases at V and 6 bases at J, with 26 bases between the two ends.

The table lists this clonotype with many counts. Germline is not matched at one junction end, which may reflect a read error. This sequence joins TRBV12-3 or TRBV12-4 and TRBJ1-5, with no clear D. This CDR3 is 12 amino acids long. CDR3 DNA: TGTGCCAGCAGTTTAGGGCATCAACCCCAGCATTTT. Translation: CASSLGHQPQHF.

Ten or more counts support this clonotype. V usage is TRBV12-3 or TRBV12-4 and J usage is TRBJ1-1; D is ambiguous. V lost 7 bases and J lost 7, with 16 bases in between. The CDR3 is 13 residues long. The CDR3 region is CASTLLLKGEAFF. The CDR3 DNA reads as TGTGCCAGCACCTTGCTTCTCAAGGGTGAAGCTTTCTTT.

This chain links TRBV7-2 with TRBJ1-6; D ambiguous. CDR3 size: 15 residues. V lost 1 base to trimming and J lost 8 bases, with 12 bases between them. CDR1 is SGHTA and CDR2 is FQGNSA in the germline V gene. The CDR3 nucleotides read TGTGCCAGCAGCTTAGACTGGAGGGAGTATTCACCCCTCCACTTT. Protein product: CASSLDWREYSPLHF.

The J gene is TRBJ1-6, the V gene TRBV30; no clear D. The V end was cut by 3 bases, the J end by 16 bases, with 19 bases between. The CDR3 spans 13 residues. Per the germline V gene, CDR1 is GTSNPN and CDR2 is SVGIG (reference sequence). CDR3 nucleotide sequence: TGTGCCTGGAGCGTCTTCGAGAGAGCGACTCTCCACTTT. This codes for CAWSVFERATLHF.

This chain links TRBV5-4 with TRBJ2-5; D uncertain. The V end was cut by 3 bases, the J end by 4 bases, with 13 bases between. This CDR3 is built from 14 residues. Germline loops: CDR1 SGHNT, CDR2 YYREEE (reference sequence). CDR3 in amino acids: CASSYGEVRETQYF. The CDR3 DNA reads as TGTGCCAGCAGCTACGGAGAAGTGCGAGAGACCCAGTACTTC.

This rearrangement joins TRBV24-1 to TRBJ2-3; D is possibly TRBD1 (6 bases). Trimming took 4 bases from V and 0 from J, leaving 13 bases between them. This CDR3 has 16 amino acids. Per the germline V gene, CDR1 is KGHDR and CDR2 is SFDVKD. In DNA, the CDR3 is TGTGCCACCAGTGAAGCCCTAGACAGGAGCACAGATACGCAGTATTTT. Protein product: CATSEALDRSTDTQYF.

The chain joins TRBV13 to TRBJ2-2; possibly TRBD2 for D (6 bases). V was cut by 3 bases and J by 1 base, with 15 bases left in between. The germline V gene encodes CDR1 PRHDT and CDR2 FYEKMQ (reference sequence). The CDR3 length is 17 residues. CDR3 amino acids: CASSFSWTKQNTGELFF. The CDR3 coding sequence is TGTGCCAGCAGCTTTAGTTGGACTAAACAGAACACCGGGGAGCTGTTTTTT.

The CDR3 DNA sequence: TGTGCCAGCATTCCAGCGCTAGGAGTTTCCTATGAGCAGTTCTTC. Amino acid sequence: CASIPALGVSYEQFF. The chain carries TRBV11-2 and TRBJ2-1; D call uncertain. From germline, CDR1 is SGHAT and CDR2 FQNNGV. CDR3 length equals 15 residues. V dropped 7 bases and J dropped 8 bases, with 21 bases sitting between them.

The chain links TRBV6-1 to TRBJ2-1; 7 nucleotides match TRBD2. With 7 bases clipped from V and 2 bases from J, the junction kept 17 bases outside the gene matches. The germline V gene encodes CDR1 MNHNS and CDR2 SASEGT. The CDR3 is 18 amino acids. The CDR3 reads CASNLNPRTRATYNEQFF. The CDR3 coding sequence is TGTGCCAGCAATTTGAATCCCCGGACTAGAGCAACCTACAATGAGCAGTTCTTC.

To note about this clonotype: This could be a read error, since a much larger clone is one nucleotide away. The chain uses TRBV6-2 or TRBV6-3 and TRBJ2-7; D possibly corresponds to TRBD1 (6 bases). The J call could be wrong; TRBJ2-5 is a better fit for the DNA end. This CDR3 comprises 14 residues. The germline V gene encodes CDR1 MNHEY and CDR2 SVGEGT. The CDR3 region is CASNFSTGEETQYF. CDR3 coding DNA: TGTGCCAGCAATTTCTCGACAGGAGAAGAGACCCAGTACTTC.

This clonotype was counted at least ten times. This chain links TRBV12-3 or TRBV12-4 with TRBJ1-2; D unclear. The CDR3 has 12 residues. Trimming cost V 0 bases and J 8 bases, with 7 bases left between them. CDR3: CASSLALVGYTF. The DNA for the CDR3 is TGTGCCAGCAGTTTAGCGCTCGTGGGCTACACCTTC.

V and J are TRBV12-3 or TRBV12-4 and TRBJ1-5; TRBD1 might be the D (5 bases). V was pared by 1 base and J by 9 bases, with 10 bases between. The CDR3 extends over 13 amino acids. This chain's CDR3 is CASSLGGKSPQHF. The CDR3 DNA reads TGTGCCAGCAGTTTAGGGGGGAAGTCGCCCCAGCATTTT.

This clonotype was seen more than once but under ten times. This chain uses TRBV3-1 with TRBJ2-5; 8 nucleotides agree with TRBD2. The CDR3 covers 14 residues. After removal of 4 bases from V and 5 bases from J, the junction contained 6 bases not matched to a gene. Germline lookup yields CDR1 LGHDT and CDR2 YNNKEL (reference sequence). CDR3: CASSPPGGQETQYF. The CDR3 bases are TGTGCCAGCAGCCCCCCGGGAGGGCAGGAGACCCAGTACTTC.